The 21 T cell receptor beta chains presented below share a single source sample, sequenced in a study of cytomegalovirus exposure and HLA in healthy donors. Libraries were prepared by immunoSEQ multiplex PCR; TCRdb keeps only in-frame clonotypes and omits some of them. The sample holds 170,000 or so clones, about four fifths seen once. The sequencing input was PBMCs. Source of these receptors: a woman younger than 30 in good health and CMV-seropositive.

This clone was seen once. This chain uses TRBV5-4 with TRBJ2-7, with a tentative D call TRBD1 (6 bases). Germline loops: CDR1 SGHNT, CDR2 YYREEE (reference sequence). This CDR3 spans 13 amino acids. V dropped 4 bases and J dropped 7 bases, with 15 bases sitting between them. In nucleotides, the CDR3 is TGTGCCAGCAGCCTTCGGGGACATGAGGAGCAGTACTTC. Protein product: CASSLRGHEEQYF.

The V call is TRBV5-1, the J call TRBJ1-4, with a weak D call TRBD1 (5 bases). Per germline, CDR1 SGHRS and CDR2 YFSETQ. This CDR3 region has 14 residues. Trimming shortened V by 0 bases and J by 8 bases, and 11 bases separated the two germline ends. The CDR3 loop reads CASSLAGDGEKLFF. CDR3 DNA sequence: TGCGCCAGCAGCTTGGCGGGGGACGGCGAAAAACTGTTTTTT.

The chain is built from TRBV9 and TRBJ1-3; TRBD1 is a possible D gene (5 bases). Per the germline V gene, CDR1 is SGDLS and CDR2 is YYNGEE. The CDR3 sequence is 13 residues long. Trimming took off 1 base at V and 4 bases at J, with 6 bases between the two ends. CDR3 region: CASSVSGGNTIYF. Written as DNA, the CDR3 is TGTGCCAGCAGCGTATCAGGGGGAAACACCATATATTTT.

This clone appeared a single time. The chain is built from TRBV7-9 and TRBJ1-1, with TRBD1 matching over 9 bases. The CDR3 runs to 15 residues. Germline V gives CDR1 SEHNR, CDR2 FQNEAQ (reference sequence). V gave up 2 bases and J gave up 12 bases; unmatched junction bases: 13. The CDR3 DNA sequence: TGTGCCAGCAGCTTAACACAGGGGGCAGCTGGGGGCCCTTTCTTT. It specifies CASSLTQGAAGGPFF. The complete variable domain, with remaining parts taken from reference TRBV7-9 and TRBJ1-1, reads DTGVSQNPRHKITKRGQNVTFRCDPISEHNRLYWYRQTLGQGPEFLTYFQNEAQLEKSRLLSDRFSAERPKGSFSTLEIQRTEQGDSAMYLCASSLTQGAAGGPFFGQGTRLTVV.

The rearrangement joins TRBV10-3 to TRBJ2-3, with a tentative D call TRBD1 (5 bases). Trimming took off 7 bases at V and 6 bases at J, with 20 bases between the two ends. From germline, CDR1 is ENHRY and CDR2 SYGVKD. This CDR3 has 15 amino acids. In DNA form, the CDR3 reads TGTGCCATCAAGGCTACCTCGGCAGGGTTGGATACGCAGTATTTT. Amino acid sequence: CAIKATSAGLDTQYF.

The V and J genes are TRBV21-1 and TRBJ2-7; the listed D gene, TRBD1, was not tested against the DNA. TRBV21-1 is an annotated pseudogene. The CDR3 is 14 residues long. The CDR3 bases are TGTGCCAGCAGCGCCGCAGGACAGTTTCTCCGTGTGGACTTC. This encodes CASSAAGQFLRVDF.

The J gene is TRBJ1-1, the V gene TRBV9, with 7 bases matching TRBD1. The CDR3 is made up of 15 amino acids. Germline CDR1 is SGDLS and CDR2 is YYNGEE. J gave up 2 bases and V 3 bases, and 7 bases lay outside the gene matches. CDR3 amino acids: CASSAPTGVNTEAFF. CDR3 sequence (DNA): TGTGCCAGCAGCGCCCCAACAGGGGTTAACACTGAAGCTTTCTTT. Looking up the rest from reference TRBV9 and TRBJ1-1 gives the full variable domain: DSGVTQTPKHLITATGQRVTLRCSPRSGDLSVYWYQQSLDQGLQFLIQYYNGEERAKGNILERFSAQQFPDLHSELNLSSLELGDSALYFCASSAPTGVNTEAFFGQGTRLTVV.

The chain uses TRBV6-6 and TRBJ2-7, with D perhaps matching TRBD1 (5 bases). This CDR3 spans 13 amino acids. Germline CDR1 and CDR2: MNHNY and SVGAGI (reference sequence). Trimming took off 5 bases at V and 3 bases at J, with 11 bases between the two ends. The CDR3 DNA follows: TGTGCCAGCAGTACGACAGAATACTACGAGCAGTACTTC. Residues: CASSTTEYYEQYF.

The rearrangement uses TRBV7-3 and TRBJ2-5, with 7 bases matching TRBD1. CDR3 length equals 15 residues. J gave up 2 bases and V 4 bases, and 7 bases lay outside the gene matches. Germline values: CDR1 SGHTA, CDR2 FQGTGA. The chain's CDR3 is CASSSEGTAQETQYF. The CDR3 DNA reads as TGTGCCAGCAGCTCAGAGGGGACAGCACAAGAGACCCAGTACTTC.

The CDR3 sequence is CASTLGGGWGTGELFF. CDR3 bases: TGTGCCAGCACCTTAGGGGGGGGCTGGGGCACCGGGGAGCTGTTTTTT. The rearrangement uses TRBV5-6 and TRBJ2-2, with D maybe TRBD2 (7 bases). Per the germline V gene, CDR1 is SGHDT and CDR2 is YYEEEE. The CDR3 length is 16 residues. Trimming shortened V by 6 bases and J by 4 bases, and 19 bases separated the two germline ends.

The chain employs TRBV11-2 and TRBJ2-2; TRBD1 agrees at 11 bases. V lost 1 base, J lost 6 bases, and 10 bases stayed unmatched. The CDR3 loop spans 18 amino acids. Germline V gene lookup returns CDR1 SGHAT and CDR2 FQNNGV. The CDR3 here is CASSLVPGTGGRAGELFF. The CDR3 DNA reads TGTGCCAGCAGCTTAGTTCCCGGGACAGGGGGAAGGGCCGGGGAGCTGTTTTTT.

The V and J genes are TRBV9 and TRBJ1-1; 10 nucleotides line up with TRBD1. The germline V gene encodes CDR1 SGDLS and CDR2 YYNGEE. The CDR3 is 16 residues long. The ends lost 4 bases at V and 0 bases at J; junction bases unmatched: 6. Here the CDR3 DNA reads TGTGCCAGCAGCCGGGGACAGGGGATTATGAACACTGAAGCTTTCTTT. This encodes CASSRGQGIMNTEAFF.

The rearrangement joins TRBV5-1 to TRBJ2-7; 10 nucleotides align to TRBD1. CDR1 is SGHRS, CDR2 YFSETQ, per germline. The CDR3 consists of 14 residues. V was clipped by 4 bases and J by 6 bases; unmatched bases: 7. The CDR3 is CASSRGDRGLEQYF. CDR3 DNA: TGCGCCAGCAGCCGGGGGGACAGGGGACTCGAGCAGTACTTC.

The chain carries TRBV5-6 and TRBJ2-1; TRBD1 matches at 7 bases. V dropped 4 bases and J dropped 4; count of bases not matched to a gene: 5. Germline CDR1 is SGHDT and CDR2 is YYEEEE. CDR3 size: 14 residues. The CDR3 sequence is CASSILTGYNEQFF. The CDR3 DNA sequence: TGTGCCAGCAGCATTTTGACAGGGTACAATGAGCAGTTCTTC.

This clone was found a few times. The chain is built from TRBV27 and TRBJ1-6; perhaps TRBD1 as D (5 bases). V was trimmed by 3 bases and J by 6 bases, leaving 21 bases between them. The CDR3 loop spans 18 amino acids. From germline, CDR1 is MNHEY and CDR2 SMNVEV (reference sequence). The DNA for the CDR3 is TGTGCCAGCAGTTTCTCGGGGATCCGCGCCGGGGGTAATTCACCCCTCCACTTT. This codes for CASSFSGIRAGGNSPLHF.

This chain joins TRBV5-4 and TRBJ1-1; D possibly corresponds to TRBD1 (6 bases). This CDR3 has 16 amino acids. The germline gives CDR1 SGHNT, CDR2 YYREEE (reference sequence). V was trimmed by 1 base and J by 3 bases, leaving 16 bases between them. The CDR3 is CASSLNGDRKDTEAFF. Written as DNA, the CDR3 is TGTGCCAGCAGCTTGAACGGCGACAGGAAGGACACTGAAGCTTTCTTT.

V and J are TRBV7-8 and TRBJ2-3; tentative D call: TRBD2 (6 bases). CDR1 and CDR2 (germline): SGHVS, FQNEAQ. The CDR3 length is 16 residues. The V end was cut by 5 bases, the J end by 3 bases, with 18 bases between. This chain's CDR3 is CASSSKPGRRTDTQYF. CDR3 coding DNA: TGTGCCAGCAGCAGCAAACCAGGGAGGCGTACAGATACGCAGTATTTT.

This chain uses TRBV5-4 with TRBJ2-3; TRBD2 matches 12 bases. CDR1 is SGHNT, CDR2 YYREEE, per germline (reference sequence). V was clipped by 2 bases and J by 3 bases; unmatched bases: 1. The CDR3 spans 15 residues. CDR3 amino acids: CASSFGLAGTDTQYF. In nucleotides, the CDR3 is TGTGCCAGCAGCTTCGGACTAGCGGGAACAGATACGCAGTATTTT.

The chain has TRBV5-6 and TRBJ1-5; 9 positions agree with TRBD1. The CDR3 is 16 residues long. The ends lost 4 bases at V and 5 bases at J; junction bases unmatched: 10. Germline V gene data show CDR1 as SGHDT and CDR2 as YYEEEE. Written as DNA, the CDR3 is TGTGCCAGCAGCACAGGGGGCAATAAGGTGGATCAGCCCCAGCATTTT. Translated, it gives CASSTGGNKVDQPQHF.

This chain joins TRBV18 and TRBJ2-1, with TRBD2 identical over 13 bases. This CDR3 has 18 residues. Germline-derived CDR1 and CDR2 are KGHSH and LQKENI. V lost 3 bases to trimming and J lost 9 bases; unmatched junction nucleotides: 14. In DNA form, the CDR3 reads TGTGCCAGCTCACCGGGGGACCTTCGGACTAGCGGGGGCCGTGAGCAGTTCTTC. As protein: CASSPGDLRTSGGREQFF.

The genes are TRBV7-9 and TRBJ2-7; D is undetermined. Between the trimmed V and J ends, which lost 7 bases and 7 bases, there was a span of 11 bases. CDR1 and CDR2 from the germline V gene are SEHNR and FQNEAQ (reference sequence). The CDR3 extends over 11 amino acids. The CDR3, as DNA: TGTGCCAGCACCTCCGTGAGGGAGCAGTACTTC. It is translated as CASTSVREQYF. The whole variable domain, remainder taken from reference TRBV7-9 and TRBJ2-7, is DTGVSQNPRHKITKRGQNVTFRCDPISEHNRLYWYRQTLGQGPEFLTYFQNEAQLEKSRLLSDRFSAERPKGSFSTLEIQRTEQGDSAMYLCASTSVREQYFGPGTRLTVT.